One sample yielded the 19 T cell receptor beta chains listed below, sequenced in a study of long-term antiretroviral therapy in people with HIV. Sequencing used immunoSEQ v3.0 at survey level. Generated by immunoSEQ multiplex PCR, the TCRdb table keeps only in-frame clones and is missing some. The sample has more than 15,000 clones; roughly 78% are singletons. The sample consisted of unsorted PBMCs, taken at the start of antiretroviral therapy, before treatment. Receptors were obtained from a woman in her thirties or forties with HIV.

This chain links TRBV2 with TRBJ2-2; tentatively, D is TRBD2 (6 bases). Germline CDR1 is SNHLY and CDR2 is FYNNEI. This CDR3 is 13 amino acids long. Trimming shortened V by 7 bases and J by 5 bases, and 11 bases separated the two germline ends. Written as DNA, the CDR3 is TGTGCCAGCAATAAAGGAGGGACCGGGGAGCTGTTTTTT. This codes for CASNKGGTGELFF.

J is TRBJ2-1 and V is TRBV27; no clear D. The length of the CDR3 is 14 residues. Trimming took off 2 bases at V and 3 bases at J, with 8 bases between the two ends. Per the germline V gene, CDR1 is MNHEY and CDR2 is SMNVEV (reference sequence). CDR3 sequence: CASSLGGSYNEQFF. The CDR3 region has the DNA TGTGCCAGCAGTTTAGGCGGTAGCTACAATGAGCAGTTCTTC.

There are a few counts of this clone. The chain joins TRBV19 to TRBJ1-2; D is perhaps TRBD1 (5 bases). Trimming took off 6 bases at V and 4 bases at J, with 12 bases between the two ends. The germline V gene encodes CDR1 LNHDA and CDR2 SQIVND (reference sequence). There are 13 residues in the CDR3. The CDR3 reads CASSLFDSYGYTF. The DNA of the CDR3 is TGTGCCAGTAGCCTTTTCGACAGCTATGGCTACACCTTC. Variable domain in full (rest from reference TRBV19 and TRBJ1-2): DGGITQSPKYLFRKEGQNVTLSCEQNLNHDAMYWYRQDPGQGLRLIYYSQIVNDFQKGDIAEGYSVSREKKESFPLTVTSAQKNPTAFYLCASSLFDSYGYTFGSGTRLTVV.

This clone was found once. The chain carries TRBV7-9 and TRBJ2-1; 11 nucleotides agree with TRBD2. The ends lost 5 bases at V and 4 bases at J; junction bases unmatched: 7. The CDR3 is 16 amino acids. Per germline, CDR1 SEHNR and CDR2 FQNEAQ (reference sequence). This CDR3 is CASSKGSSGGYNEQFF. DNA for the CDR3: TGTGCCAGCAGCAAGGGGTCTAGCGGGGGGTACAATGAGCAGTTCTTC. Combining the CDR3 with reference TRBV7-9 and TRBJ2-1 gives the whole variable domain DTGVSQNPRHKITKRGQNVTFRCDPISEHNRLYWYRQTLGQGPEFLTYFQNEAQLEKSRLLSDRFSAERPKGSFSTLEIQRTEQGDSAMYLCASSKGSSGGYNEQFFGPGTRLTVL.

Relative to its sample, this clone is large (0.1 to 1%). The gene calls are TRBV9 and TRBJ1-2; D perhaps matches TRBD1 (6 bases). This CDR3 has 16 residues. Germline V gene sequence: CDR1 SGDLS, CDR2 YYNGEE. Between the trimmed V and J ends, which lost 0 bases and 3 bases, there was a span of 15 bases. The CDR3 sequence is CASSVEAEGGYYGYTF. The CDR3 bases are TGTGCCAGCAGCGTAGAGGCGGAGGGGGGATACTATGGCTACACCTTC.

The gene calls are TRBV6-5 and TRBJ1-5, with D possibly matching TRBD1 (5 bases). Looked up from germline, CDR1 is MNHEY and CDR2 is SVGAGI. The CDR3 spans 14 residues. V lost 5 bases to trimming and J lost 6 bases, with 14 bases between them. The CDR3 loop reads CASSEGVEGQPQHF. CDR3 nucleotides: TGTGCCAGCAGTGAAGGGGTGGAGGGTCAGCCCCAGCATTTT.

The table lists this clone with a few counts. This chain uses TRBV4-2 with TRBJ1-6; D gene uncertain. V was clipped by 0 bases and J by 7 bases, with 13 bases between them. The CDR3 extends over 16 amino acids. Germline CDR1 reads LGHNA; CDR2 reads YNFKEQ. DNA for the CDR3: TGTGCCAGCAGCCAAGAGCATGGGCCTTGGAATTCACCCCTCCACTTT. Protein: CASSQEHGPWNSPLHF.

The rearrangement uses TRBV6-6 and TRBJ1-5, with 7 bases lining up with TRBD1. Per germline, CDR1 MNHNY and CDR2 SVGAGI (reference sequence). There are 15 residues in the CDR3. With 4 bases clipped from V and 5 bases from J, the junction kept 8 bases outside the gene matches. As DNA, the CDR3 is TGTGCCAGCAGTTTGACAGGGCGTATAGATCAGCCCCAGCATTTT. This sequence encodes CASSLTGRIDQPQHF.

The rearrangement links TRBV2 to TRBJ1-2, with D perhaps TRBD1 (5 bases). Trimming shortened V by 5 bases and J by 11 bases, and 12 bases separated the two germline ends. There are 11 residues in the CDR3. CDR1 SNHLY and CDR2 FYNNEI come from the germline V gene. CDR3 coding DNA: TGTGCCAGCAGTCCTCCGAAGGGGTACACCTTC. As protein: CASSPPKGYTF.

The rearrangement links TRBV19 to TRBJ2-2, with TRBD2 matching 8 bases. The CDR3 loop spans 15 amino acids. The junction had 9 bases not matched to a gene; V was cut back by 10 bases and J by 2 bases. Germline values: CDR1 LNHDA, CDR2 SQIVND (reference sequence). The CDR3 spells CATTQAGVNTGELFF. The DNA of the CDR3 is TGTGCCACAACCCAAGCGGGGGTCAACACCGGGGAGCTGTTTTTT.

The rearrangement uses TRBV7-2 and TRBJ2-7; D is ambiguous. Trimming took off 1 base at V and 2 bases at J, with 9 bases between the two ends. Looked up from germline, CDR1 is SGHTA and CDR2 is FQGNSA. The CDR3 is 14 amino acids. The CDR3 DNA reads as TGTGCCAGCAGCTTAGGGGGTAGGACCTACGAGCAGTACTTC. Protein sequence: CASSLGGRTYEQYF.

This chain joins TRBV27 and TRBJ2-5, with 10 nucleotides matching TRBD2. V was pared by 5 bases and J by 1 base, with 7 bases of the junction left unmatched. CDR3 size: 16 residues. CDR1 is MNHEY, CDR2 SMNVEV, per germline (reference sequence). CDR3 sequence (DNA): TGTGCCAGCAGTCCCCGACTAGCGGGCGTCCAAGAGACCCAGTACTTC. It codes for CASSPRLAGVQETQYF.

The chain joins TRBV19 to TRBJ1-4; TRBD1 is a possible D gene (5 bases). The germline gives CDR1 LNHDA, CDR2 SQIVND (reference sequence). CDR3 length equals 15 residues. The V and J ends lost 6 bases and 8 bases respectively, with 19 bases between them. CDR3 nucleotide sequence: TGTGCCAGTAGCCCCCCGGGGGGGTTAAAAGAAAAACTGTTTTTT. This gives the protein CASSPPGGLKEKLFF. The complete variable domain, with remaining parts taken from reference TRBV19 and TRBJ1-4, reads DGGITQSPKYLFRKEGQNVTLSCEQNLNHDAMYWYRQDPGQGLRLIYYSQIVNDFQKGDIAEGYSVSREKKESFPLTVTSAQKNPTAFYLCASSPPGGLKEKLFFGSGTQLSVL.

The chain has TRBV6-6 and TRBJ1-4; D possibly corresponds to TRBD1 (6 bases). V gave up 2 bases and J gave up 6 bases, with 16 bases separating them. Germline values: CDR1 MNHNY, CDR2 SVGAGI (reference sequence). The CDR3 is 16 amino acids. Written as DNA, the CDR3 is TGTGCCAGCAGTTACCCAACAGGGAAAGGGTATGAAAAACTGTTTTTT. It codes for CASSYPTGKGYEKLFF.

The V and J genes are TRBV9 and TRBJ1-3; D is undetermined. Germline CDR1 is SGDLS and CDR2 is YYNGEE. The CDR3 is 15 amino acids. With 4 bases removed from V and 1 base from J, the gap between germline ends came to 12 bases. The DNA of the CDR3 is TGTGCCAGCAGCACCTCTCCGGGATCTGGAAACACCATATATTTT. This sequence encodes CASSTSPGSGNTIYF. Looking up the rest from reference TRBV9 and TRBJ1-3 gives the full variable domain: DSGVTQTPKHLITATGQRVTLRCSPRSGDLSVYWYQQSLDQGLQFLIQYYNGEERAKGNILERFSAQQFPDLHSELNLSSLELGDSALYFCASSTSPGSGNTIYFGEGSWLTVV.

Details on this clone: The same CDR3 is also encoded by other DNA sequences in this sample. As DNA, the CDR3 is TGTGCCAGCAGCTTGGGACAGGGGTACGGCTACACCTTC. This encodes CASSLGQGYGYTF. The chain uses TRBV7-3 and TRBJ1-2; 10 bases agree with TRBD1. Germline V gene data show CDR1 as SGHTA and CDR2 as FQGTGA. Germline trimming cut 3 bases from V and 8 bases from J; bases unmatched to any gene: 3. The CDR3 consists of 13 residues.

The chain uses TRBV6-6 and TRBJ1-5; D is perhaps TRBD1 (6 bases). Trimming shortened V by 2 bases and J by 7 bases, and 15 bases separated the two germline ends. This CDR3 region has 15 residues. CDR1 is MNHNY, CDR2 SVGAGI, per germline (reference sequence). CDR3 coding DNA: TGTGCCAGCAGTTACGCCAGGGGCGCGGGGCAGCCCCAGCATTTT. It codes for CASSYARGAGQPQHF.

This rearrangement joins TRBV27 to TRBJ2-7; 8 bases are a match to TRBD2. Germline CDR1 MNHEY, CDR2 SMNVEV (reference sequence). This CDR3 is 14 amino acids long. With V trimmed by 8 bases and J by 0 bases, 6 bases remained unmatched. CDR3 in amino acids: CASSRGTSSYEQYF. For the CDR3, the DNA is TGTGCCAGCTCCCGCGGGACTAGCTCCTACGAGCAGTACTTC.

This chain connects TRBV4-2 to TRBJ2-3, with 10 bases matching TRBD2. Germline CDR1 and CDR2: LGHNA and YNFKEQ. CDR3 length: 18 residues. With V trimmed by 2 bases and J by 6 bases, 14 bases remained unmatched. The CDR3 protein is CASSQSTVAGGQTDTQYF. CDR3 bases: TGTGCCAGCAGCCAATCAACTGTAGCGGGGGGACAGACGGATACGCAGTATTTT.